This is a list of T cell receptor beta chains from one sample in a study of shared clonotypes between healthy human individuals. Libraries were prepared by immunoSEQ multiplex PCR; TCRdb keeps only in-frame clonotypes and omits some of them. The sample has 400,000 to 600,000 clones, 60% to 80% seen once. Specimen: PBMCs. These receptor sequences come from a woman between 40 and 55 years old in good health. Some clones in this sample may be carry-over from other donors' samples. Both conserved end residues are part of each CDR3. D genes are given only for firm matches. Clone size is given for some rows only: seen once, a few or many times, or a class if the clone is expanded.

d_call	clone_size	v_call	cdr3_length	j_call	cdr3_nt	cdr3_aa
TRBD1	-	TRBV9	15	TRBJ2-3	TGTGCCAGCAGCGTAGAGGGGGCCAGCACAGATACGCAGTATTTT	CASSVEGASTDTQYF
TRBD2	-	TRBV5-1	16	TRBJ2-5	TGCGCCAGCAGCTTGGCAGTCCTTAGCGGGGCGGAGACCCAGTACTTC	CASSLAVLSGAETQYF
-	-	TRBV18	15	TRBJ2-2	TGTGCCAGCTCTCTGGACAGCGGGAACACCGGGGAGCTGTTTTTT	CASSLDSGNTGELFF
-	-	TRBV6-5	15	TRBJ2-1	TGTGCCAGCAGTAGGTCGGGACAATCCTACAATGAGCAGTTCTTC	CASSRSGQSYNEQFF
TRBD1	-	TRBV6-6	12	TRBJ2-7	TGTGCCAGTGGGACAGGGGGTTTCGAGCAGTACTTC	CASGTGGFEQYF
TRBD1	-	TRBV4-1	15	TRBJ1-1	TGCGCCAGCAGCCAAGATAACAGGGGATTGACTGAAGCTTTCTTT	CASSQDNRGLTEAFF
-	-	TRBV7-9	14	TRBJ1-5	TGTGCCAGCAGCTTAGAGCCGGTAGGGCAGCCCCAGCATTTT	CASSLEPVGQPQHF
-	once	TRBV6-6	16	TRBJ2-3	TGTGCCAGCAGTTACGGTATGCAGACTAGCACAGATACGCAGTATTTT	CASSYGMQTSTDTQYF
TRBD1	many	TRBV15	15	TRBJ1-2	TGTGCCACCAGCAGAGCGACAGGGGGAAACTATGGCTACACCTTC	CATSRATGGNYGYTF
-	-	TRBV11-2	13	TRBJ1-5	TGTGCCAGCGGAAGGGGGATCAATCAGCCCCAGCATTTT	CASGRGINQPQHF
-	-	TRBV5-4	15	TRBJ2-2	TGTGCCAGCAGCGGGGGTGGCACAAGCACCGGGGAGCTGTTTTTT	CASSGGGTSTGELFF
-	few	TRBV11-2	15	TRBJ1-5	TGTGCCAGCAGCTTAGTGGCAGATAGCAATCAGCCCCAGCATTTT	CASSLVADSNQPQHF
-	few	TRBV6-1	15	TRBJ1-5	TGTGCCAGCAGTGAACGTCAGGGAACCAATCAGCCCCAGCATTTT	CASSERQGTNQPQHF
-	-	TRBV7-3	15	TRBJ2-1	TGTGCCAGCAGCCCGCAGGCGGGCAAGCTCAATGAGCAGTTCTTC	CASSPQAGKLNEQFF
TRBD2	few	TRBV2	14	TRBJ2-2	TGTGCCAGCGGGGGGGAGGTCGACACCGGGGAGCTGTTTTTT	CASGGEVDTGELFF
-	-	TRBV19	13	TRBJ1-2	TGTGCCAGTAGCACTTACCAGGGAGCCAGCTACACCTTC	CASSTYQGASYTF
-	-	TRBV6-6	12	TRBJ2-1	TGTGCCAGCACCCATAATTACAATGAGCAGTTCTTC	CASTHNYNEQFF
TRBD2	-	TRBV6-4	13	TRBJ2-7	TGTGCCAGCAGCAAGGGACTACTCTACGAGCAGTACTTC	CASSKGLLYEQYF
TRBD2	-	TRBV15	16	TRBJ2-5	TGTGCCACCAGCAGAGCTCTTTCTAGCGGGGATTATAACCAGTACTTC	CATSRALSSGDYNQYF
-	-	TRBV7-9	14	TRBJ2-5	TGTGCCAGCAGAGGTGGGACTACCCAGGGGGCCCAGTACTTC	CASRGGTTQGAQYF
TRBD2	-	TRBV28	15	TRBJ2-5	TGTGCCAGCAGCACCGGGACTAGGCAAATTGAAACCCAGTACTTC	CASSTGTRQIETQYF
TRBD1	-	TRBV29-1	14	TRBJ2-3	TGCAGCGTTGCCCTACAGGGGGCGCATGATACGCAGTATTTT	CSVALQGAHDTQYF